These 22 T cell receptor beta chains share one sample of origin, sequenced in a study of cytomegalovirus exposure and HLA in healthy donors. Produced via immunoSEQ multiplex PCR; TCRdb's table is partial and in-frame only. The sample contains roughly 300,000 clones, roughly 87% of which appear only once. Material: PBMCs. The receptors were gathered from a woman aged 25 to 45 in good health and CMV-seropositive.

CDR3 bases: TGCAGCGTTGGGGCGGGAAGTGGCACCGGGGAGCTGTTTTTT. Protein product: CSVGAGSGTGELFF. The chain combines TRBV29-1 with TRBJ2-2; possibly TRBD2 for D (6 bases). CDR1 is SQVTM and CDR2 is ANQGSEA in the germline V gene. Trimming took off 4 bases at V and 4 bases at J, with 13 bases between the two ends. The CDR3 covers 14 residues.

This clone has more than one count but fewer than ten. This chain joins TRBV19 and TRBJ1-4; D gene ambiguous. V lost 3 bases and J lost 8, with 10 bases in between. Germline V gene lookup returns CDR1 LNHDA and CDR2 SQIVND (reference sequence). The CDR3 consists of 13 residues. This chain's CDR3 is CASSIGLGEKLFF. The CDR3 DNA is TGTGCCAGTAGTATCGGTTTGGGAGAAAAACTGTTTTTT.

J is TRBJ2-7 and V is TRBV6-4, with TRBD2 matching over 7 bases. This CDR3 spans 15 amino acids. Trimming cost V 3 bases and J 2 bases; bases outside gene matches: 7. Germline CDR1 and CDR2: MRHNA and SNTAGT. The CDR3 DNA reads TGTGCCAGCAGTGAAGTACTAGCGAGTCCCTACGAGCAGTACTTC. This encodes CASSEVLASPYEQYF.

This chain joins TRBV27 and TRBJ2-3; perhaps D is TRBD1 or TRBD2 (5 bases each). Trimming took off 3 bases at V and 1 base at J, with 8 bases between the two ends. Per the germline V gene, CDR1 is MNHEY and CDR2 is SMNVEV (reference sequence). CDR3 size: 14 residues. The CDR3 DNA reads TGTGCCAGCAGTTTCGGGGCTGGCACAGATACGCAGTATTTT. Protein product: CASSFGAGTDTQYF.

The genes are TRBV19 and TRBJ1-5, with a tentative D call TRBD1 (5 bases). There are 17 residues in the CDR3. The germline V gene has CDR1 LNHDA and CDR2 SQIVND (reference sequence). V lost 7 bases and J lost 3, with 22 bases in between. The CDR3 region is CASTNLQGPRVNQPQHF. CDR3 DNA sequence: TGTGCCAGTACCAACCTCCAAGGACCCAGGGTCAATCAGCCCCAGCATTTT.

CDR3 in DNA: TGTGCCAGCTCACCCCACACCTACGAGCAGTACTTC. The encoded protein is CASSPHTYEQYF. The V gene is TRBV18, the J gene TRBJ2-7; D remains unclear. This CDR3 has 12 amino acids. V dropped 3 bases and J dropped 2 bases, with 5 bases sitting between them. Germline assignment: CDR1 KGHSH and CDR2 LQKENI.

The chain joins TRBV2 to TRBJ2-7; a possible D gene is TRBD1 (6 bases). The germline V gene encodes CDR1 SNHLY and CDR2 FYNNEI. V lost 7 bases and J 2 bases, leaving 12 bases between the germline ends. The CDR3 is 13 residues long. CDR3: CASIGTLTYEQYF. The CDR3 DNA sequence: TGTGCCAGCATCGGGACACTGACCTACGAGCAGTACTTC.

V gene TRBV5-6 combines with J gene TRBJ2-7; the D is unclear. The CDR3 has 15 amino acids. V shed 4 bases and J shed 2 bases, with 16 bases lying between them. The V gene's germline CDR1 is SGHDT and CDR2 YYEEEE. The CDR3 region has the DNA TGTGCCAGCAGCCAATGGACCGGGCCCCCCTACGAGCAGTACTTC. Its translation: CASSQWTGPPYEQYF.

The V and J genes are TRBV6-6 and TRBJ2-5; D is ambiguous. Germline V gene data show CDR1 as MNHNY and CDR2 as SVGAGI (reference sequence). This CDR3 contains 11 residues. The V gene lost 7 bases and the J gene lost 5 bases, with 8 bases spanning the gap. The CDR3 DNA is TGTGCCAGCACTCGAAGTGAGACCCAGTACTTC. This gives the protein CASTRSETQYF.

The CDR3, as DNA: TGTGCCAGCAGTGAAGCGCTTCTGGGACAGAACTTCTACGAGCAGTACTTC. Encoded protein: CASSEALLGQNFYEQYF. The chain couples TRBV2 to TRBJ2-7; 7 bases map to TRBD1. The ends lost 0 bases at V and 3 bases at J; junction bases unmatched: 11. Germline lookup yields CDR1 SNHLY and CDR2 FYNNEI. The CDR3 runs to 17 residues.

This chain links TRBV15 with TRBJ1-5; D is uncertain. CDR1 and CDR2 (germline): LNHNV, YYDKDF (reference sequence). There are 17 residues in the CDR3. Trimming cost V 0 bases and J 1 base, with 13 bases left between them. The CDR3, as DNA: TGTGCCACCAGCAGAGATTGGGCAGGACTAAGCAATCAGCCCCAGCATTTT. Encoded protein: CATSRDWAGLSNQPQHF. Combining the CDR3 with reference TRBV15 and TRBJ1-5 gives the whole variable domain DAMVIQNPRYQVTQFGKPVTLSCSQTLNHNVMYWYQQKSSQAPKLLFHYYDKDFNNEADTPDNFQSRRPNTSFCFLDIRSPGLGDTAMYLCATSRDWAGLSNQPQHFGDGTRLSIL.

This chain joins TRBV4-3 and TRBJ1-2, with D perhaps TRBD1 (5 bases). This CDR3 is built from 18 residues. V was pared by 0 bases and J by 0 bases, with 17 bases between. CDR1 is LGHNA, CDR2 YSLEER, per germline. The CDR3 spells CASSQDSSQGVTNYGYTF. DNA for the CDR3: TGCGCCAGCAGCCAAGATAGTTCCCAGGGTGTAACTAACTATGGCTACACCTTC.

The rearrangement uses TRBV15 and TRBJ2-5, with 8 bases identical to TRBD2. The CDR3 has 15 amino acids. V trimming: 0 bases; J trimming: 5 bases; junction bases outside the gene matches: 5. Germline V gene lookup returns CDR1 LNHNV and CDR2 YYDKDF (reference sequence). This CDR3 reads CATSRDGGRLETQYF. The CDR3 DNA sequence: TGTGCCACCAGCAGAGATGGCGGGAGGTTGGAGACCCAGTACTTC.

This clone was detected only a few times. The chain carries TRBV10-2 and TRBJ2-2; D perhaps matches TRBD2 (5 bases). The CDR3 consists of 13 residues. Germline CDR1 is WSHSY and CDR2 is SAAADI. Trimming pared 8 bases from V and 6 bases from J, leaving 13 bases between. CDR3 in DNA: TGCGCCAGCCGGGGTGAAAGCTCCGGGGAGCTGTTTTTT. Translated: CASRGESSGELFF.

The chain carries TRBV28 and TRBJ1-1, with D possibly being TRBD1 (5 bases). The CDR3 has 13 amino acids. Germline V gene data show CDR1 as MDHEN and CDR2 as SYDVKM. Trimming took 7 bases from V and 0 from J, leaving 9 bases between them. DNA for the CDR3: TGTGCCAGCAACGGGGCTGTGAACACTGAAGCTTTCTTT. This sequence encodes CASNGAVNTEAFF.

The J gene is TRBJ1-1, the V gene TRBV19; no definite D call. CDR1 is LNHDA, CDR2 SQIVND, per germline (reference sequence). V lost 3 bases and J 1 base, leaving 9 bases between the germline ends. The CDR3 runs to 14 residues. CDR3 in DNA: TGTGCCAGTAGTATGGTGACATCGAACACTGAAGCTTTCTTT. Its translation is CASSMVTSNTEAFF.

This clone occurred once. The chain joins TRBV27 to TRBJ2-5, with D perhaps TRBD2 (7 bases). The germline V and J ends were trimmed by 8 bases and 2 bases, with 12 bases remaining between them. Looked up from germline, CDR1 is MNHEY and CDR2 is SMNVEV (reference sequence). This CDR3 is built from 13 residues. This chain's CDR3 is CASWGGWQETQYF. As DNA, the CDR3 is TGTGCCAGCTGGGGGGGCTGGCAAGAGACCCAGTACTTC.

J is TRBJ2-2 and V is TRBV27, with D uncertain. This CDR3 has 16 residues. The germline V and J ends were trimmed by 4 bases and 2 bases, with 14 bases remaining between them. The germline V gene has CDR1 MNHEY and CDR2 SMNVEV (reference sequence). Here the CDR3 reads CASSSFRTLNTGELFF. The CDR3, as DNA: TGTGCCAGCAGTTCCTTCAGGACCCTTAACACCGGGGAGCTGTTTTTT.

The chain joins TRBV27 to TRBJ2-7; possible D gene TRBD2, 6 bases. V lost 0 bases to trimming and J lost 3 bases, with 12 bases between them. The germline gives CDR1 MNHEY, CDR2 SMNVEV (reference sequence). The CDR3 loop spans 15 amino acids. The DNA for the CDR3 is TGTGCCAGCAGTTTATCCGGGGGTTGGGGCTACGAGCAGTACTTC. Amino acid sequence: CASSLSGGWGYEQYF.

This clone was observed a single time. The chain employs TRBV27 and TRBJ2-1, with TRBD2 matching 7 bases. Germline CDR1 is MNHEY and CDR2 is SMNVEV (reference sequence). V lost 5 bases, J lost 4 bases, and 8 bases stayed unmatched. The CDR3 is 15 amino acids. The CDR3 DNA follows: TGTGCCAGCAGTGGGGTAGCGGGTGTGTACAATGAGCAGTTCTTC. This codes for CASSGVAGVYNEQFF.

The rearrangement links TRBV28 to TRBJ2-1; 14 bases fit TRBD2. With 5 bases clipped from V and 2 bases from J, the junction kept 8 bases outside the gene matches. Germline V gene lookup returns CDR1 MDHEN and CDR2 SYDVKM. The CDR3 runs to 18 residues. CDR3 residues: CASSRGTSGSFAYNEQFF. In DNA form, the CDR3 reads TGTGCCAGCAGTCGCGGGACTAGCGGGAGCTTCGCCTACAATGAGCAGTTCTTC.

J is TRBJ1-4 and V is TRBV13; no firm D call. Germline CDR1 reads PRHDT; CDR2 reads FYEKMQ (reference sequence). The CDR3 extends over 15 amino acids. V was cut by 5 bases and J by 0 bases, with 10 bases left in between. The CDR3 DNA follows: TGTGCCAGCAGCACTCGACGGACAACTAATGAAAAACTGTTTTTT. Translating gives CASSTRRTTNEKLFF.